This T cell receptor (beta chain) is from a study of Ad26.COV2.S vaccination and SARS-CoV-2 variants. Study-wide background: A COV1001 Ad26.COV2.S trial-arm participant provided the sample.

The V gene's germline CDR1 is LNHDA and CDR2 SQIVND (reference sequence). V was cut by 1 base and J by 3 bases, with 7 bases left in between. The CDR3 loop spans 14 amino acids. Indicated treatment: about 20 received Ad26.COV2.S at low or high dose, single or two shots; about five received placebo; per-sample allocation not given. The investigators took samples on day 63 after the first vaccine or placebo injection. Study-level points and caveats: Considerable breadth of spike-specific CD8+ and CD4+ T cell responses has reportedly been documented following vaccination.

The sample holds one count of this clone. The antigen remains undetermined. The protocol was immunoSEQ multiplex PCR, while the TCRdb copy is restricted to in-frame clones and leaves out a portion. This sample has 350,000 to 450,000 clones, with 83% found just once. This TCR was sampled from a person between 18 and 59 years old who received the Ad26.COV2.S COVID-19 vaccine or a placebo. The chain links TRBV19 to TRBJ1-5; the D is unclear. The sequencing used peripheral blood, collected in a trial of Ad26.COV2.S vaccine versus placebo. Here the CDR3 reads CASSIASFNQPQHF. In nucleotides, the CDR3 is TGTGCCAGTAGTATAGCCAGTTTCAATCAGCCCCAGCATTTT.